This T cell receptor beta chain was sequenced for a study of metastatic and nonmetastatic thyroid tumors (dated by TCRdb to the early 2020s). Concerning the study at large: The researchers compared repertoires between peripheral blood samples and tumor or nodule tissue samples from patients with malignant or benign thyroid disease.

Sequences MDHEN (CDR1) and SYDVKM (CDR2) are obtained from the germline V gene. The germline ends are 10 bases apart after V is trimmed by 4 bases and J by 7 bases. From the cysteine through the phenylalanine, the CDR3 covers 12 amino acids. Just the 36-base CDR3 DNA is kept, in frame starting at base 1. This clone was found many times. Its recognized antigen is unknown. Base qualities are missing; no much larger clone stands one base away. Before undergoing thyroid surgery, none of the patients had been given any kind of treatment. Patient clinical samples collected from about 2012 to 2018 were retrospectively analysed using T-cell receptor beta sequencing. Library generation was performed with PCR. Instrument on record: Illumina HiSeq 4000. High-throughput sequencing was used to profile the TCR beta-chain CDR3 region of every patient. On the authors' methods: CDR3 differences across clinicopathological groups were used to build a classifier for discriminating distant-metastatic papillary thyroid cancer patients. To measure repertoire diversity the researchers used the Shannon index, while the Morisita-Horn index served to gauge how similar the tumor and blood repertoires were. TCRdb itself trimmed the public reads at Q25 with fastp, ran MiXCR and retained productive beta chains. These V and J calls derive from TCRdb rather than the authors' analysis. The sample table contains around 20,000 clones; only one count was recorded for roughly 20% of them. The ten largest account for 25% to 35% of the sample.

The paper as a whole reports these results and caveats: TCR beta diversity was reported as significantly higher in malignant tumors than in benign nodules, in both blood and tumor samples.

What was sequenced was blood. Recombination joined TRBV28 with TRBJ1-2; the D gene is not confidently resolved. This receptor was obtained from a female donor with papillary thyroid cancer or a benign thyroid nodule (not recorded which). Some clones in this sample may be carry-over from other donors' samples. The nucleotide sequence reads TGTGCCAGCAGTTACAGTTTATCTGGCTACACCTTC. Its protein product is CASSYSLSGYTF.